This T cell receptor beta chain stems from a study of OX40 agonist ivuxolimab in advanced cancers. Study at large: Patients assigned to dose escalation were diagnosed with hepatocellular carcinoma, melanoma, renal cell or head and neck cancer.

This CDR3 is built from 15 residues. V shed 5 bases and J 10 bases; nucleotides not matched to a gene: 9. Germline CDR1 reads SGHAT; CDR2 reads FQNNGV. With respect to this clone: Its antigen is not identified.

Assay used: immunoSEQ multiplex PCR; TCRdb lists only in-frame clones, some missing. In the table there are 15,000 to 25,000 clones, 85% to 90% of which are singletons. The study's findings and limits: No antigen was identified for the clonally expanded peripheral T cells. On average, CD8+ T cells had more expanded clones than CD4+.

This chain uses TRBV11-2 with TRBJ2-1; the match to TRBD2 covers 12 bases. The receptor comes from an adult with an advanced solid tumor such as melanoma, head and neck, liver or kidney cancer. Sequenced material: CD4+ or CD8+ T cells sorted from blood, taken in a trial of the OX40 agonist ivuxolimab. The DNA of the CDR3 is TGTGCCAGCAGCCCGTCGGGACTAGCGGGTGGCGAGCAGTTCTTC. It is translated as CASSPSGLAGGEQFF.